These 10 T cell receptor beta chains originate from one sample sequenced in a study of molecular identifiers for immune sequencing clone quantification. TCRdb used MiXCR to reprocess the PCR reads, holding one entry per CDR3 protein. Of 460,000 or so distinct CDR3 sequences listed, roughly a fifth are singletons. The sample was naive CD8+ T cells from blood, with Jurkat cell RNA spiked in. Subset indicated: FACS-sorted CD8+CD4-CCR7+CD45RA+ naive T cells. These receptors all stem from a human donor in good health. Some libraries in this study had Jurkat cell RNA spiked in.

This clonotype came up a few times. This chain connects TRBV29-1 to TRBJ2-1; 13 positions match TRBD2. V lost 7 bases, J lost 5 bases, and 5 bases stayed unmatched. Germline V gives CDR1 SQVTM, CDR2 ANQGSEA. This CDR3 has 14 residues. Here the CDR3 DNA reads TGCAGCGCCGTGGGACTAGCGGGAAACAATGAGCAGTTCTTC. It yields the protein CSAVGLAGNNEQFF.

The V call is TRBV25-1, the J call TRBJ2-3, with 7 bases aligning to TRBD2. Germline CDR1 reads MGHDK; CDR2 reads SYGVNS. V lost 1 base, J lost 4 bases, and 5 bases stayed unmatched. The CDR3 has 15 amino acids. CDR3 nucleotides: TGTGCCAGCAGTGAATGGGGGACTAAAGCAGATACGCAGTATTTT. This gives the protein CASSEWGTKADTQYF.

This clonotype was recorded a few times. The chain combines TRBV27 with TRBJ2-6, with D unresolved. The V and J ends lost 6 bases and 1 base respectively, with 19 bases between them. This CDR3 has 18 amino acids. Germline lookup yields CDR1 MNHEY and CDR2 SMNVEV (reference sequence). CDR3 DNA sequence: TGTGCCAGCAGCAATCTTATCCCGGTAGTATCTGGGGCCAACGTCCTGACTTTC. Its protein is CASSNLIPVVSGANVLTF.

This chain connects TRBV7-9 to TRBJ2-7, with TRBD2 matching 9 bases. Germline loops: CDR1 SEHNR, CDR2 FQNEAQ (reference sequence). V was clipped by 4 bases and J by 1 base; unmatched bases: 5. The CDR3 has 15 residues. The CDR3 DNA is TGTGCCAGCAGCTCCGGACTAGCGAAGTCCTACGAGCAGTACTTC. Translating gives CASSSGLAKSYEQYF.

In regard to this clonotype: This may be a read error: a much more frequent sequence differs by one nucleotide. V usage is TRBV25-1 and J usage is TRBJ2-5, with a weak D call TRBD1 (7 bases). The V and J ends lost 4 bases and 7 bases respectively, with 22 bases between them. The germline V gene encodes CDR1 MGHDK and CDR2 SYGVNS. The CDR3 contains 16 residues. The CDR3 is CASSGFAAGGRGTQYF. In DNA, the CDR3 is TGTGCCAGCAGTGGATTTGCGGCAGGGGGGCGAGGGACCCAGTACTTC. The variable domain in full, with the rest retrieved from reference TRBV25-1 and TRBJ2-5, is EADIYQTPRYLVIGTGKKITLECSQTMGHDKMYWYQQDPGMELHLIHYSYGVNSTEKGDLSSESTVSRIRTEHFPLTLESARPSHTSQYLCASSGFAAGGRGTQYFGPGTRLLVL.

This clonotype has at least ten counts. The gene calls are TRBV7-9 and TRBJ2-3, with TRBD1 matching over 11 bases. The CDR3 totals 14 residues. V lost 5 bases to trimming and J lost 3 bases; unmatched junction nucleotides: 1. Per the germline V gene, CDR1 is SEHNR and CDR2 is FQNEAQ (reference sequence). CDR3 in amino acids: CASSRDRGTDTQYF. The CDR3 bases are TGTGCCAGCAGCCGGGACAGGGGGACAGATACGCAGTATTTT.

Note on this clonotype: A read error may be the cause here, since a much bigger clone is one base away. Without the conserved terminal phenylalanine or tryptophan, this CDR3 likely stems from a read error. The chain combines TRBV2 with TRBJ2-5; a weak D match, TRBD1 (6 bases). The CDR3 runs 14 residues. Trimming took 6 bases from V and 1 from J, leaving 12 bases between them. Per the germline V gene, CDR1 is SNHLY and CDR2 is FYNNEI. CDR3 in amino acids: CASRETGSQETQYL. CDR3 coding DNA: TGTGCCAGCAGAGAGACAGGTTCCCAAGAGACCCAGTACCTC.

This clonotype has just one count. The chain links TRBV12-3 or TRBV12-4 to TRBJ1-5, with a tentative D call TRBD1 (6 bases). V gave up 3 bases and J gave up 3 bases, with 18 bases separating them. The CDR3 is 17 residues long. This CDR3 reads CASSFSLAGAFNQPQHF. CDR3 coding DNA: TGTGCCAGCAGTTTCAGTTTGGCAGGGGCGTTCAATCAGCCCCAGCATTTT.

In its sample, this clonotype was seen a few times. The V gene is TRBV4-3, the J gene TRBJ2-2; D tentatively reads TRBD1 or TRBD2 (5 bases each). V was pared by 0 bases and J by 4 bases, with 15 bases between. Germline V CDR1 and CDR2: LGHNA, YSLEER. This CDR3 is built from 17 residues. CDR3: CASSQDRAGASTGELFF. The CDR3 nucleotides read TGCGCCAGCAGCCAAGATCGGGCCGGGGCGAGCACCGGGGAGCTGTTTTTT.

The table lists this clonotype with a few counts. The chain carries TRBV29-1 and TRBJ2-5; 7 nucleotides align to TRBD2. Trimming removed 0 bases from V and 4 bases from J; junction bases left unmatched: 5. The CDR3 has 14 amino acids. The germline CDR1 and CDR2 sequences are SQVTM and ANQGSEA. The CDR3 sequence: CSVEEGGVGETQYF. The CDR3 DNA reads as TGCAGCGTTGAAGAGGGAGGGGTGGGAGAGACCCAGTACTTC.